The 22 T cell receptor beta chains reported below all come from one sample, sequenced in a study of naive and memory T cell subsets. The beta constant-region primer was an equimolar mix of two oligonucleotides covering TRBC1 and TRBC2. A single record per CDR3 protein comes from TCRdb applying MiXCR to the UMI-ligation and nested PCR reads. The table lists fewer than 30,000 distinct CDR3 sequences, about 11% of them singletons. The sequenced material came from effector memory CD4+ T cells from blood. Subset meaning: effector memory, CD45RA- CD27-. These receptors were taken from a human donor in good health.

This clonotype was seen more than once but under ten times. The chain uses TRBV5-6 and TRBJ2-1; TRBD2 matches at 9 bases. The germline CDR1 and CDR2 sequences are SGHDT and YYEEEE. The CDR3 consists of 16 residues. Trimming at V came to 0 bases and at J to 5 bases, leaving 6 bases not matched to a gene. CDR3 nucleotide sequence: TGTGCCAGCAGCTTGGCCGTTCTAGCGGGGAACAATGAGCAGTTCTTC. It is translated as CASSLAVLAGNNEQFF.

This sequence joins TRBV5-1 and TRBJ2-1; D ambiguous. V gave up 4 bases and J gave up 6 bases, with 14 bases separating them. Germline V CDR1 and CDR2: SGHRS, YFSETQ. CDR3 length: 14 residues. DNA of the CDR3: TGCGCCAGCAGCCGAGATAGTGGTGTCAATGAGCAGTTCTTC. Its protein is CASSRDSGVNEQFF.

A word on this clonotype: Being one base from a much bigger clone, this may be a read error. This chain links TRBV2 with TRBJ2-6; 7 positions match TRBD1. The CDR3 runs 17 residues. Germline V gene lookup returns CDR1 SNHLY and CDR2 FYNNEI. The chain's CDR3 is CASSLTGTGSGANVPTF. The CDR3 DNA is TGTGCCAGCAGCCTGACAGGGACGGGCTCTGGGGCCAACGTCCCGACTTTC. The variable domain in full, with the rest retrieved from reference TRBV2 and TRBJ2-6, is EPEVTQTPSHQVTQMGQEVILRCVPISNHLYFYWYRQILGQKVEFLVSFYNNEISEKSEIFDDQFSVERPDGSNFTLKIRSTKLEDSAMYFCASSLTGTGSGANVPTFGAGSRLTVL.

The gene calls are TRBV7-2 and TRBJ1-6; no definite D call. V dropped 5 bases and J dropped 0 bases, with 8 bases sitting between them. The CDR3 consists of 15 residues. The germline V gene has CDR1 SGHTA and CDR2 FQGNSA. CDR3 amino acids: CASSIDNSYNSPLHF. CDR3 coding DNA: TGTGCCAGCAGCATAGACAACTCCTATAATTCACCCCTCCACTTT.

This clonotype was observed a few times. The chain combines TRBV7-8 with TRBJ1-1; D not certain. The CDR3 is 14 residues long. The V end was cut by 1 base, the J end by 3 bases, with 9 bases between. Germline values: CDR1 SGHVS, CDR2 FQNEAQ. This CDR3 is CASSLDSWDTEAFF. The CDR3 coding sequence is TGTGCCAGCAGCTTAGATAGTTGGGACACTGAAGCTTTCTTT.

This clonotype occurred many times. J is TRBJ2-7 and V is TRBV29-1; D gene unclear. Per the germline V gene, CDR1 is SQVTM and CDR2 is ANQGSEA. The CDR3 is made up of 12 amino acids. Between the trimmed V and J ends, which lost 4 bases and 2 bases, there was a span of 9 bases. The CDR3 spells CSVAVGTYEQYF. For the CDR3, the DNA is TGCAGCGTTGCAGTGGGTACCTACGAGCAGTACTTC.

This clonotype was counted ten times or more. V gene TRBV2 combines with J gene TRBJ2-7; TRBD2 matches at 8 bases. The CDR3 contains 15 residues. Germline V gives CDR1 SNHLY, CDR2 FYNNEI. V trimming: 6 bases; J trimming: 2 bases; junction bases outside the gene matches: 9. The CDR3 DNA follows: TGTGCCAGCAGCCGTTTAGCGGGGACGACCTACGAGCAGTACTTC. Its translation: CASSRLAGTTYEQYF.

This clonotype was counted ten times or more. The V call is TRBV12-3 or TRBV12-4, the J call TRBJ1-2, with 7 bases aligning to TRBD1. This CDR3 spans 14 amino acids. V was clipped by 5 bases and J by 4 bases; unmatched bases: 7. For the CDR3, the DNA is TGTGCCAGCAGTCCCCAGGGACAGCGCTATGGCTACACCTTC. Amino acid sequence: CASSPQGQRYGYTF.

This clonotype was seen repeatedly, ten times or more. The gene calls are TRBV7-3 and TRBJ2-2; D remains ambiguous. V was pared by 3 bases and J by 0 bases, with 5 bases between. There are 14 residues in the CDR3. CDR1 is SGHTA and CDR2 is FQGTGA in the germline V gene. The CDR3 region is CASSFGTNTGELFF. For the CDR3, the DNA is TGTGCCAGCAGCTTTGGCACGAACACCGGGGAGCTGTTTTTT.

This clonotype was recorded at least ten times. The chain carries TRBV5-4 and TRBJ1-4, with 11 bases lining up with TRBD1. This CDR3 is 18 amino acids long. V shed 4 bases and J 2 bases; nucleotides not matched to a gene: 10. CDR1 is SGHNT, CDR2 YYREEE, per germline (reference sequence). The CDR3 sequence: CASSAHRDRGATNEKLFF. The CDR3 DNA is TGTGCCAGCAGCGCGCACCGGGACAGGGGGGCGACTAATGAAAAACTGTTTTTT.

This clonotype was counted at least ten times. This chain joins TRBV5-1 and TRBJ1-1; TRBD1 might be the D (6 bases). Germline V gene sequence: CDR1 SGHRS, CDR2 YFSETQ. This CDR3 is built from 15 residues. V lost 3 bases and J lost 5, with 17 bases in between. The CDR3 nucleotides read TGCGCCAGCAGCTCTTACCCTTCCAGGGGTACTGAAGCTTTCTTT. It encodes CASSSYPSRGTEAFF. Full variable domain (remainder filled in from reference TRBV5-1 and TRBJ1-1): KAGVTQTPRYLIKTRGQQVTLSCSPISGHRSVSWYQQTPGQGLQFLFEYFSETQRNKGNFPGRFSGRQFSNSRSEMNVSTLELGDSALYLCASSSYPSRGTEAFFGQGTRLTVV.

This clonotype was found a few times. The chain links TRBV6-2 or TRBV6-3 to TRBJ2-1; tentatively, D is TRBD1 or TRBD2 (5 bases each). V gave up 7 bases and J gave up 6 bases, with 13 bases separating them. This CDR3 comprises 13 residues. Germline values: CDR1 MNHEY, CDR2 SVGEGT. The CDR3 is CASTTGLLNEQFF. The CDR3 bases are TGTGCCAGCACTACAGGACTCCTCAATGAGCAGTTCTTC.

This clonotype turned up a few times. The J gene is TRBJ2-1, the V gene TRBV27, with D unresolved. CDR1 and CDR2 from the germline V gene are MNHEY and SMNVEV (reference sequence). Trimming cost V 0 bases and J 8 bases, with 11 bases left between them. The CDR3 totals 14 residues. Here the CDR3 reads CASSLSAGGHEQFF. The DNA for the CDR3 is TGTGCCAGCAGTTTATCAGCCGGCGGCCATGAGCAGTTCTTC.

Comments on this clonotype: A clone one base away is much larger, so this may be a read error. The chain links TRBV7-2 to TRBJ2-4; 7 bases map to TRBD1. Per germline, CDR1 SGHTA and CDR2 FQGNSA. The CDR3 consists of 13 residues. The CDR3 DNA follows: TGTGCCAGCAGCACACGACAGGGCGGCATTCAGAACTTC. Its protein product is CASSTRQGGIQNF.

This clonotype was counted ten times or more. The chain carries TRBV9 and TRBJ2-1, with D possibly being TRBD1 or TRBD2 (6 bases each). V was shortened by 0 bases and J by 6 bases, with 16 bases between the two germline ends. This CDR3 is built from 16 residues. The germline CDR1 and CDR2 sequences are SGDLS and YYNGEE. The CDR3 loop is CASSVEVGGRINEQFF. The CDR3 coding sequence is TGTGCCAGCAGCGTAGAAGTCGGGGGCCGGATCAATGAGCAGTTCTTC.

This clonotype appeared a few times. V usage is TRBV4-1 and J usage is TRBJ1-4; no firm D call. V was pared by 4 bases and J by 5 bases, with 11 bases between. The CDR3 consists of 14 residues. CDR1 MGHRA and CDR2 YSYEKL come from the germline V gene. The CDR3: CASSRREQNEKLFF. The CDR3 coding sequence is TGCGCCAGCAGCCGAAGGGAGCAGAATGAAAAACTGTTTTTT.

The table lists this clonotype with a few counts. The chain is built from TRBV2 and TRBJ2-1, with D tentatively TRBD1 or TRBD2 (5 bases each). Germline CDR1 and CDR2: SNHLY and FYNNEI. The CDR3 has 13 amino acids. V dropped 7 bases and J dropped 9 bases, with 16 bases sitting between them. The CDR3 DNA sequence: TGTGCCAGCAAGGAGGCCAGGGCAGCTGAGCAGTTCTTC. It translates to CASKEARAAEQFF.

As for this clonotype: This may be a read error, as it is one base from a much larger clone. The chain has TRBV5-5 and TRBJ2-1; 8 bases agree with TRBD1. Germline-derived CDR1 and CDR2 are SGHKS and YYEKEE (reference sequence). This CDR3 spans 12 amino acids. The junction had 5 bases not matched to a gene; V was cut back by 7 bases and J by 8 bases. The CDR3 loop is CASGPDRDEQFF. The DNA for the CDR3 is TGTGCCAGCGGCCCGGACAGGGATGAGCAGTTCTTC.

This clonotype has a count of ten or more. The chain is built from TRBV11-2 and TRBJ2-5; 9 positions agree with TRBD2. This CDR3 is 14 amino acids long. CDR1 and CDR2 from the germline V gene are SGHAT and FQNNGV. The ends lost 3 bases at V and 4 bases at J; junction bases unmatched: 3. CDR3: CASSFASGAETQYF. CDR3 coding DNA: TGTGCCAGCAGCTTCGCTAGCGGGGCAGAGACCCAGTACTTC.

As for this clonotype: Being one base from a much bigger clone, this may be a read error. The CDR3 is CSAQRGLSEKLSF. The CDR3 DNA is TGCAGTGCCCAAAGGGGGCTATCAGAAAAACTGTCTTTT. The rearrangement links TRBV20-1 to TRBJ1-4; 7 nucleotides match TRBD1. This CDR3 has 13 amino acids. Germline V gene sequence: CDR1 DFQATT, CDR2 SNEGSKA (reference sequence).

Sample share makes this clonotype medium-sized. V gene TRBV18 combines with J gene TRBJ2-7; a possible D gene is TRBD1 (6 bases). The CDR3 is 16 residues long. V gave up 2 bases and J gave up 4 bases, with 18 bases separating them. Germline values: CDR1 KGHSH, CDR2 LQKENI. The CDR3: CASSPIPGASSYEQYF. The CDR3 DNA reads as TGTGCCAGCTCACCAATTCCAGGGGCATCTTCTTACGAGCAGTACTTC.

The chain recombines TRBV7-2 with TRBJ2-3; TRBD2 agrees at 14 bases. After removal of 5 bases from V and 0 bases from J, the junction contained 7 bases not matched to a gene. The germline V gene encodes CDR1 SGHTA and CDR2 FQGNSA. The CDR3 extends over 18 amino acids. CDR3 amino acids: CASSPWTSGRSSTDTQYF. The CDR3 bases are TGTGCCAGCAGCCCCTGGACTAGCGGGAGGTCGAGCACAGATACGCAGTATTTT.